This entry lists 26 T cell receptor beta chains sequenced from one sample in a study of cytomegalovirus exposure and HLA in healthy donors. Amplification used 60 Vbeta primers and 13 Jbeta primers. The data were produced by immunoSEQ multiplex PCR, yet TCRdb's version contains in-frame clones alone and is incomplete. The sample yields roughly 150,000 clones, just over 70% seen once. Sequenced input: PBMCs. These receptors originate from a woman in her 30s in good health and CMV-seronegative.

The chain uses TRBV5-1 and TRBJ2-5; 7 nucleotides align to TRBD1. This CDR3 has 13 residues. Per the germline V gene, CDR1 is SGHRS and CDR2 is YFSETQ. With V trimmed by 3 bases and J by 2 bases, 1 base remained unmatched. CDR3 protein: CASSSQGQETQYF. The CDR3 DNA reads TGCGCCAGCAGCTCACAGGGGCAAGAGACCCAGTACTTC.

The CDR3: CASSLDSDEQFF. CDR3 coding DNA: TGTGCCAGCAGCTTAGACTCCGATGAGCAGTTCTTC. This chain joins TRBV7-2 and TRBJ2-1; D is unclear. CDR3 size: 12 residues. Germline CDR1 and CDR2: SGHTA and FQGNSA. The V end lost 1 base, the J end lost 8 bases, and 6 bases lay between the germline ends. Looking up the rest from reference TRBV7-2 and TRBJ2-1 gives the full variable domain: GAGVSQSPSNKVTEKGKDVELRCDPISGHTALYWYRQSLGQGLEFLIYFQGNSAPDKSGLPSDRFSAERTGGSVSTLTIQRTQQEDSAVYLCASSLDSDEQFFGPGTRLTVL.

The chain carries TRBV6-4 and TRBJ2-1, with 10 nucleotides matching TRBD1. The junction had 6 bases not matched to a gene; V was cut back by 3 bases and J by 7 bases. CDR1 and CDR2 from the germline V gene are MRHNA and SNTAGT. The CDR3 length is 15 residues. The CDR3 DNA is TGTGCCAGCAGTGAATCGGACAGGGGGTCAAATGAGCAGTTCTTC. Its translation is CASSESDRGSNEQFF.

Here the CDR3 DNA reads TGTGCCAGCAGCACAGGACAGGTTGTCAATGAGCAGTTCTTC. Protein product: CASSTGQVVNEQFF. V and J are TRBV7-9 and TRBJ2-1; TRBD1 aligns across 7 bases. This CDR3 is 14 amino acids long. V shed 5 bases and J 6 bases; nucleotides not matched to a gene: 7. Germline lookup yields CDR1 SEHNR and CDR2 FQNEAQ (reference sequence).

The chain links TRBV18 to TRBJ1-3; TRBD1 might be the D (5 bases). This CDR3 comprises 15 residues. Germline V CDR1 and CDR2: KGHSH, LQKENI. The ends were cut back, 1 base at V and 4 bases at J, with 11 bases in the middle. CDR3 amino acids: CASSPQSGFGNTIYF. The CDR3 DNA reads as TGTGCCAGCTCACCACAATCAGGGTTCGGAAACACCATATATTTT.

The chain recombines TRBV18 with TRBJ1-1; 10 bases map to TRBD1. Unmatched junction bases numbered 12, after V lost 5 bases and J lost 6 bases. CDR3 length: 16 residues. CDR1 is KGHSH, CDR2 LQKENI, per germline. The DNA of the CDR3 is TGTGCCAGCTCAACCGGGACAGGGGCGGGGATGGCTGAAGCTTTCTTT. The encoded protein is CASSTGTGAGMAEAFF.

This clone was recorded a few times. The V and J genes are TRBV28 and TRBJ2-7; D is ambiguous. The CDR3 length is 14 residues. The V and J ends lost 6 bases and 6 bases respectively, with 18 bases between them. Per germline, CDR1 MDHEN and CDR2 SYDVKM. CDR3 DNA sequence: TGTGCCAGCAGCGACCCGAGGCCCCCCGGCGAGCAGTACTTC. This translates into CASSDPRPPGEQYF.

This clone showed up just a few times. The chain uses TRBV7-3 and TRBJ2-4; no definite D call. This CDR3 is 15 amino acids long. The V gene lost 0 bases and the J gene lost 7 bases, with 13 bases spanning the gap. Germline CDR1 is SGHTA and CDR2 is FQGTGA. The CDR3 DNA follows: TGTGCCAGCAGCTTAACCCCAGGCCCCGAGAACATTCAGTACTTC. Translated: CASSLTPGPENIQYF.

The chain employs TRBV6-1 and TRBJ1-6; no firm D call. The CDR3 has 15 amino acids. V was shortened by 2 bases and J by 10 bases, with 15 bases between the two germline ends. Germline CDR1 reads MNHNS; CDR2 reads SASEGT. CDR3 DNA: TGTGCCAGCAGTGAAATTAGCGGGTGGTGGTCACCCCTCCACTTT. Translating gives CASSEISGWWSPLHF.

CDR3 DNA: TGCGCCAGCAGCCAAGATTGGACAGGGGGCGAGACCCAGTACTTC. Its protein is CASSQDWTGGETQYF. This chain links TRBV4-1 with TRBJ2-5; 11 bases line up with TRBD1. Looked up from germline, CDR1 is MGHRA and CDR2 is YSYEKL. This CDR3 region has 15 residues. The V and J ends lost 0 bases and 5 bases, in that order; junction bases with no gene match: 2.

The genes are TRBV19 and TRBJ2-1; tentative D call: TRBD2 (6 bases). From germline, CDR1 is LNHDA and CDR2 SQIVND (reference sequence). The CDR3 consists of 12 residues. Trimming took 4 bases from V and 10 from J, leaving 11 bases between them. The DNA for the CDR3 is TGTGCCAGTAGTACAGAGGGGAGGGAGCAGTTCTTC. Protein sequence: CASSTEGREQFF.

This clone was detected only a few times. This chain joins TRBV28 and TRBJ1-2, with 7 bases matching TRBD1. The CDR3 covers 14 residues. CDR1 is MDHEN and CDR2 is SYDVKM in the germline V gene. After removal of 4 bases from V and 7 bases from J, the junction contained 9 bases not matched to a gene. The CDR3 loop reads CASSSSQGEVGYTF. The CDR3 bases are TGTGCCAGCAGTTCCAGCCAGGGGGAGGTTGGCTACACCTTC.

This sequence joins TRBV7-9 and TRBJ1-2; D is possibly TRBD1 (5 bases). The ends were cut back, 4 bases at V and 8 bases at J, with 17 bases in the middle. This CDR3 has 14 amino acids. CDR1 and CDR2 (germline): SEHNR, FQNEAQ (reference sequence). The CDR3 is CASSSTGTAGGYTF. The CDR3 DNA follows: TGTGCCAGCAGCTCTACCGGGACGGCGGGAGGCTACACCTTC.

The J gene is TRBJ1-2, the V gene TRBV11-2; D gene ambiguous. This CDR3 is 11 amino acids long. V lost 1 base to trimming and J lost 7 bases, with 4 bases between them. Germline-derived CDR1 and CDR2 are SGHAT and FQNNGV. This chain's CDR3 is CASSLAGGYTF. CDR3 coding DNA: TGTGCCAGCAGCTTAGCGGGTGGCTACACCTTC.

The chain has TRBV5-1 and TRBJ2-3, with a tentative D call TRBD1 (6 bases). The germline gives CDR1 SGHRS, CDR2 YFSETQ. Trimming took off 4 bases at V and 2 bases at J, with 14 bases between the two ends. The CDR3 spans 15 residues. CDR3 coding DNA: TGCGCCAGCAGCGTGGACAGCCATATCACAGATACGCAGTATTTT. As protein: CASSVDSHITDTQYF. The full variable domain, completed using reference TRBV5-1 and TRBJ2-3, is KAGVTQTPRYLIKTRGQQVTLSCSPISGHRSVSWYQQTPGQGLQFLFEYFSETQRNKGNFPGRFSGRQFSNSRSEMNVSTLELGDSALYLCASSVDSHITDTQYFGPGTRLTVL.

V and J are TRBV5-1 and TRBJ2-1; D perhaps matches TRBD1 (6 bases). This CDR3 is 14 amino acids long. The ends were cut back, 3 bases at V and 5 bases at J, with 12 bases in the middle. Germline values: CDR1 SGHRS, CDR2 YFSETQ. The chain's CDR3 is CASSSLRQDNEQFF. CDR3 coding DNA: TGCGCCAGCAGCTCCCTCCGACAGGACAATGAGCAGTTCTTC.

The rearrangement joins TRBV7-3 to TRBJ1-4, with D perhaps matching TRBD1 (5 bases). The CDR3 runs to 16 residues. Germline CDR1 is SGHTA and CDR2 is FQGTGA. The V gene lost 1 base and the J gene lost 2 bases, with 11 bases spanning the gap. The chain's CDR3 is CASSLRGRSTNEKLFF. Here the CDR3 DNA reads TGTGCCAGCAGCTTAAGGGGCAGGAGTACTAATGAAAAACTGTTTTTT.

The chain recombines TRBV2 with TRBJ2-3; 8 bases fit TRBD2. The junction had 10 bases not matched to a gene; V was cut back by 5 bases and J by 6 bases. The germline V gene has CDR1 SNHLY and CDR2 FYNNEI. The CDR3 extends over 15 amino acids. CDR3 residues: CASSIRLASGDTQYF. CDR3 bases: TGTGCCAGCAGTATCCGACTAGCGTCTGGTGATACGCAGTATTTT.

This clone was seen a few times. The genes are TRBV6-6 and TRBJ2-7; unclear D gene. The CDR3 is 14 residues long. V shed 0 bases and J shed 4 bases, with 10 bases lying between them. Germline CDR1 and CDR2: MNHNY and SVGAGI (reference sequence). CDR3 DNA sequence: TGTGCCAGCAGTTACTCGATGGGCTCTTACGAGCAGTACTTC. Residues: CASSYSMGSYEQYF.

This clone has just one count. The V gene is TRBV6-6, the J gene TRBJ1-6; no reliable D call. Per germline, CDR1 MNHNY and CDR2 SVGAGI (reference sequence). The CDR3 sequence is 14 residues long. V lost 4 bases, J lost 7 bases, and 11 bases lay in between. For the CDR3, the DNA is TGTGCCAGCAGTTCCACCCTCAGGAATTCACCCCTCCACTTT. As protein: CASSSTLRNSPLHF.

This chain connects TRBV5-1 to TRBJ2-5; D is possibly TRBD1 (6 bases). The V end lost 1 base, the J end lost 5 bases, and 12 bases lay between the germline ends. Looked up from germline, CDR1 is SGHRS and CDR2 is YFSETQ. The CDR3 sequence is 14 residues long. CDR3: CASSLLAGDETQYF. CDR3 coding DNA: TGCGCCAGCAGCTTGTTGGCAGGGGACGAGACCCAGTACTTC.

Turning to this clone: At one of its ends the junction is not consistent with the germline gene, which may arise from a read error. The rearrangement uses TRBV5-4 and TRBJ2-1; D gene ambiguous. The CDR3 runs 14 residues. Looked up from germline, CDR1 is SGHNT and CDR2 is YYREEE (reference sequence). The CDR3 region has the DNA TGTGCCGGCAGCCCCAACCTAGACTACAATGAGCAGTTCTTC. It translates to CAGSPNLDYNEQFF.

The CDR3, as DNA: TGCGCCAGCAGACAGGGAGGGGGAGACACCGGGGAGCTGTTTTTT. It specifies CASRQGGGDTGELFF. This chain uses TRBV5-1 with TRBJ2-2; perhaps TRBD2 as D (7 bases). CDR1 and CDR2 (germline): SGHRS, YFSETQ. This CDR3 has 15 residues. Trimming stripped 5 bases from V and 3 bases from J, with 14 bases between.

The rearrangement uses TRBV28 and TRBJ2-3; D remains unclear. Germline-derived CDR1 and CDR2 are MDHEN and SYDVKM. CDR3 length equals 12 residues. Trimming took off 8 bases at V and 4 bases at J, with 10 bases between the two ends. The DNA for the CDR3 is TGTGCCAGCGTTGGAGAGGCAGATACGCAGTATTTT. Protein: CASVGEADTQYF.

The rearrangement joins TRBV6-6 to TRBJ1-2, with 9 nucleotides matching TRBD1. Trimming removed 5 bases from V and 5 bases from J; junction bases left unmatched: 6. The CDR3 totals 14 residues. CDR1 is MNHNY and CDR2 is SVGAGI in the germline V gene (reference sequence). CDR3 residues: CASSLDRGEYGYTF. The DNA for the CDR3 is TGTGCCAGCAGTCTGGACAGGGGTGAATATGGCTACACCTTC.

The chain links TRBV11-2 to TRBJ1-4; TRBD1 is a possible D gene (5 bases). Trimming took 1 base from V and 5 from J, leaving 11 bases between them. Germline lookup yields CDR1 SGHAT and CDR2 FQNNGV. This CDR3 is 15 amino acids long. The CDR3 DNA is TGTGCCAGCAGCTTAGTGGGGGGAGGGAATGAAAAACTGTTTTTT. Residues: CASSLVGGGNEKLFF.